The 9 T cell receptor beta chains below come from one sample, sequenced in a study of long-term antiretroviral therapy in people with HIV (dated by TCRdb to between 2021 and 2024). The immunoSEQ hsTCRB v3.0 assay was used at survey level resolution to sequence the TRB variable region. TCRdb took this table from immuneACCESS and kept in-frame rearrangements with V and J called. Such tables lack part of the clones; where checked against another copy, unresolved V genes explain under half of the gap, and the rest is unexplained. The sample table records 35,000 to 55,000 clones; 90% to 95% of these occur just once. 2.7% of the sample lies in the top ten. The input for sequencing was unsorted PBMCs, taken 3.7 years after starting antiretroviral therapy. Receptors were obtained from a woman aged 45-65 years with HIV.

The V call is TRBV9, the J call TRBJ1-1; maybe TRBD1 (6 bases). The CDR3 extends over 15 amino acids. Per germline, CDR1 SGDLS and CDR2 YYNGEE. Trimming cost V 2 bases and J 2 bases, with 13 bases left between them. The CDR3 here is CASSVDSGANTEAFF. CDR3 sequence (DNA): TGTGCCAGCAGCGTCGATTCGGGGGCTAACACTGAAGCTTTCTTT.

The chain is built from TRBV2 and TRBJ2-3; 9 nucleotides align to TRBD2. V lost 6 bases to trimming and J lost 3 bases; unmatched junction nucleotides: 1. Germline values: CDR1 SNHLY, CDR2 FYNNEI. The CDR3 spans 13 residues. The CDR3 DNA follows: TGTGCCAGCAGACTAGCGGGTACAGATACGCAGTATTTT. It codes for CASRLAGTDTQYF.

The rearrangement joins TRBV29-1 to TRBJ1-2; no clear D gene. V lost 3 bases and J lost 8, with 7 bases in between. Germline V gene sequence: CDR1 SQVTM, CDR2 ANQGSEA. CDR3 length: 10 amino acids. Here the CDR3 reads CSVEGGGYTF. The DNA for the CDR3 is TGCAGCGTTGAGGGTGGGGGCTACACCTTC. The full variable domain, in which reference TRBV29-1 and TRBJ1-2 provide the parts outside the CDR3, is SAVISQKPSRDICQRGTSLTIQCQVDSQVTMMFWYRQQPGQSLTLIATANQGSEATYESGFVIDKFPISRPNLTFSTLTVSNMSPEDSSIYLCSVEGGGYTFGSGTRLTVV.

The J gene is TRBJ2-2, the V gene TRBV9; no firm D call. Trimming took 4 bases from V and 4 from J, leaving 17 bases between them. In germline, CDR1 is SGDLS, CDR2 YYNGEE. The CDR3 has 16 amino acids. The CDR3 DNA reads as TGTGCCAGCAGCTCTCGTATAGCCCTCGCCACCGGGGAGCTGTTTTTT. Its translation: CASSSRIALATGELFF.

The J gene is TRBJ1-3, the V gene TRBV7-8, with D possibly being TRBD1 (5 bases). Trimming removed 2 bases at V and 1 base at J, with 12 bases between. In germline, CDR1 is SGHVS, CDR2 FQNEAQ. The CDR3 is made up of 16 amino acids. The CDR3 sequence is CASSLFGGISGNTIYF. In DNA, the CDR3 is TGTGCCAGCAGCTTATTTGGGGGGATATCTGGAAACACCATATATTTT.

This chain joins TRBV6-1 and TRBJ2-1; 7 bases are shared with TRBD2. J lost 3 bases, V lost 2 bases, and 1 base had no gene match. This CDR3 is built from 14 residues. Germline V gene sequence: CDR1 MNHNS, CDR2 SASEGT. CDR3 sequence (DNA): TGTGCCAGCAGTGAACGGGGGGACTACAATGAGCAGTTCTTC. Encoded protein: CASSERGDYNEQFF.

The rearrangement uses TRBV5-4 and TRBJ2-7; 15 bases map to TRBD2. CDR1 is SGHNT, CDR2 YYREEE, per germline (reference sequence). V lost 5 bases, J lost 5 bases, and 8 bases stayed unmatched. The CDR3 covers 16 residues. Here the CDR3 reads CASRPGLAGGRNEQYF. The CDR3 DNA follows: TGTGCCAGCAGACCTGGACTAGCGGGGGGGCGTAACGAGCAGTACTTC.

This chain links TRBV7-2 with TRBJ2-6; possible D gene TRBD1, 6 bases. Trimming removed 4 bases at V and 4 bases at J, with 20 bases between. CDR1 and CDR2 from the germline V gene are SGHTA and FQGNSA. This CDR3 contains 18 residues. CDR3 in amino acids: CASSSSPPGAPGANVLTF. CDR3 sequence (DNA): TGTGCCAGCAGCTCCTCCCCCCCAGGGGCGCCCGGGGCCAACGTCCTGACTTTC.

CDR3 region: CASSQLAVETQYF. CDR3 coding DNA: TGTGCCAGCAGCCAACTAGCAGTAGAGACCCAGTACTTC. V and J are TRBV7-9 and TRBJ2-5; a possible D gene is TRBD2 (6 bases). CDR3 length equals 13 residues. V was pared by 5 bases and J by 4 bases, with 11 bases between. The germline CDR1 and CDR2 sequences are SEHNR and FQNEAQ (reference sequence).